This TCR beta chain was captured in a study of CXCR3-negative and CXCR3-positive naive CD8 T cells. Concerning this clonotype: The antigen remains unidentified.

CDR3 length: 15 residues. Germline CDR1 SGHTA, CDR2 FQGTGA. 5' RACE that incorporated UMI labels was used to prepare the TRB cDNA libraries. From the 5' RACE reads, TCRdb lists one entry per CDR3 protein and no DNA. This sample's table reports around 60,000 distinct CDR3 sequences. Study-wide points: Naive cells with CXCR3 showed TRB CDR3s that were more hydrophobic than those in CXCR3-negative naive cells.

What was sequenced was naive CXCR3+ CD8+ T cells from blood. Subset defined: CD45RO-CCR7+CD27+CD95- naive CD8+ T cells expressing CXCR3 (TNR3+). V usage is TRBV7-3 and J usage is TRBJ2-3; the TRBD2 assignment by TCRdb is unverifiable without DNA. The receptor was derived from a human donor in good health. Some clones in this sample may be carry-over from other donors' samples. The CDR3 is CASSSGGGATDTQYF.